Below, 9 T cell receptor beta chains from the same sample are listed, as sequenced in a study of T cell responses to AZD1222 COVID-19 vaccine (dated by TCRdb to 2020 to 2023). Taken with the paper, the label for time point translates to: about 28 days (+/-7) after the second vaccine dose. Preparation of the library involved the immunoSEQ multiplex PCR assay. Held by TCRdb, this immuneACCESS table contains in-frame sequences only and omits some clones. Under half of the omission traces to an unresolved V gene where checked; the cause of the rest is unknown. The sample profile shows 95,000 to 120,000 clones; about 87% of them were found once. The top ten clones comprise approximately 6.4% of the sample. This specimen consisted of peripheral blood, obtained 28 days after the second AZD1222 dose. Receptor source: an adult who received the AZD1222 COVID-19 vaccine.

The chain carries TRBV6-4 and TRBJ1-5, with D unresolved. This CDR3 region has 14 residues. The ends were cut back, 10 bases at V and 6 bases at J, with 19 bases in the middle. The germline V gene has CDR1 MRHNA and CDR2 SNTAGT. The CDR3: CATERCGVRQPQHF. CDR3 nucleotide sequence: TGTGCCACCGAGAGGTGTGGGGTTCGTCAGCCCCAGCATTTT.

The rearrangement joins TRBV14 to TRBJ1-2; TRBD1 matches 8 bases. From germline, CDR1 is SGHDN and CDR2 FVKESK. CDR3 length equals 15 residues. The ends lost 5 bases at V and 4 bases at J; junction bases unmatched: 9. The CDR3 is CASSSETDRAYGYTF. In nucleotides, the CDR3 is TGTGCCAGCAGCTCTGAGACGGACAGGGCCTATGGCTACACCTTC.

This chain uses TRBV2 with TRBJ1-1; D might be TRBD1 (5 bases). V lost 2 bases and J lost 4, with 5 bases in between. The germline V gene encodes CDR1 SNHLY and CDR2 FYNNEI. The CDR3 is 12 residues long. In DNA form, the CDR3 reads TGTGCCAGCAGTGAACAGGGCACTGAAGCTTTCTTT. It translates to CASSEQGTEAFF.

CDR3 protein: CASSYRYTGELFF. The DNA of the CDR3 is TGTGCCAGCAGCTACAGATACACCGGGGAGCTGTTTTTT. The chain links TRBV7-2 to TRBJ2-2; no reliable D call. Germline-derived CDR1 and CDR2 are SGHTA and FQGNSA. V was clipped by 4 bases and J by 3 bases, with 6 bases between them. There are 13 residues in the CDR3. Full variable domain (outside the CDR3, taken from reference TRBV7-2 and TRBJ2-2): GAGVSQSPSNKVTEKGKDVELRCDPISGHTALYWYRQSLGQGLEFLIYFQGNSAPDKSGLPSDRFSAERTGGSVSTLTIQRTQQEDSAVYLCASSYRYTGELFFGEGSRLTVL.

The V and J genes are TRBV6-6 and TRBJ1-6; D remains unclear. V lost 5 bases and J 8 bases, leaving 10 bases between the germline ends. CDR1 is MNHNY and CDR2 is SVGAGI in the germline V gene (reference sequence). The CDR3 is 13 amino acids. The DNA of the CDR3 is TGTGCCAGCAGTAAAGACAAGGATTCACCCCTCCACTTT. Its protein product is CASSKDKDSPLHF.

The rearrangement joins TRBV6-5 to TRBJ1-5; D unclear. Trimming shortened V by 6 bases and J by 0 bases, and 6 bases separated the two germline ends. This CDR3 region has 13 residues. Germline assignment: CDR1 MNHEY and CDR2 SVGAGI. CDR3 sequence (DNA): TGTGCCAGCAGGCCGATTAGCAATCAGCCCCAGCATTTT. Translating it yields CASRPISNQPQHF.

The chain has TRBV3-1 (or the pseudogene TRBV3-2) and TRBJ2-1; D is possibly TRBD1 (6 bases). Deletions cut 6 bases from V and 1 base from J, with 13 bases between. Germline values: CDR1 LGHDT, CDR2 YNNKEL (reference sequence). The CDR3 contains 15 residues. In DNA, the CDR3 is TGTGCCAGCAGACCCGGGACACAGTCCTACAATGAGCAGTTCTTC. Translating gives CASRPGTQSYNEQFF.

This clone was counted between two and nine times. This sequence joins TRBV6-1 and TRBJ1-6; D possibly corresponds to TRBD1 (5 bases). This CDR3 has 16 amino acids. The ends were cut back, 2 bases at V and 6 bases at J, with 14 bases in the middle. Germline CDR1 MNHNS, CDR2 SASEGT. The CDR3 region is CASSEFVRAANSPLHF. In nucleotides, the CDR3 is TGTGCCAGCAGTGAATTTGTCAGGGCTGCTAATTCACCCCTCCACTTT.

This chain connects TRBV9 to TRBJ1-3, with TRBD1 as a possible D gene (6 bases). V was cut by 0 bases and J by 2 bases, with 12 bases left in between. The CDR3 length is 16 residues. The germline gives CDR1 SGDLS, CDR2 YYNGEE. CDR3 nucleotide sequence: TGTGCCAGCAGCGTAGGCGGGGGCGCTACTGGAAACACCATATATTTT. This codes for CASSVGGGATGNTIYF.